Sequencing of this TCR beta chain was carried out in a study of cytomegalovirus exposure and HLA in healthy donors. Details on this clone: The target antigen is unknown. A junction end diverges from the germline sequence, so it may reflect a read error. Other nucleotide sequences from this sample produce the same CDR3.

Germline V CDR1 and CDR2: SGHDT, YYEEEE. This CDR3 spans 13 amino acids. In the PCR, 60 Vbeta and 13 Jbeta primers were used. Assay: immunoSEQ multiplex PCR; the TCRdb copy retains only in-frame clones and omits some. The listing contains 150,000 to 200,000 clones. Study findings and constraints: Among TCR beta chains, those listed as cytomegalovirus-associated numbered around 180. Across donors, presence/absence analyses took sequencing depth to be roughly uniform.

This clonotype originated in a man aged 25-40 years in good health and CMV-seronegative. Specimen: PBMCs. The chain couples TRBV5-6 to TRBJ1-1; 9 bases agree with TRBD1. The CDR3 here is CASSKGQGLEAFF. The DNA for the CDR3 is TGTGCCAGCAGCAAGGGACAGGGACTTGAAGCCTTCTTT.